One and the same sample provided the 5 T cell receptor beta chains below, sequenced in a study of Graves' ophthalmopathy and Graves' hyperthyroidism (dated by TCRdb to 2017 to 2018). TCRdb shows the sequencer as Illumina HiSeq 2000. TCR beta CDR3 regions were amplified from RNA transcripts for repertoire sequencing. A first-round RT-PCR used HTBI primers with the Qiagen OneStep RT-PCR kit, followed by a second-round multiplex PCR, size selection and purification. Starting from the raw public reads, TCRdb applied fastp trimming at Q25, assembled clones with MiXCR and retained in-frame beta chains. Records with the same CDR3 protein are collapsed into one entry carrying the most frequent genes and DNA. This sample comprises hundreds of thousands of distinct CDR3 sequences, 35% to 50% of them detected only once. About 40% of the sample rests with the top ten. Source material: peripheral blood. Every receptor here comes from an adult man with Graves' ophthalmopathy.

This rearrangement joins TRBV20-1 to TRBJ2-7, with D perhaps matching TRBD1 or TRBD2 (5 bases each). This CDR3 is 13 amino acids long. Trimming took off 0 bases at V and 3 bases at J, with 9 bases between the two ends. Germline V CDR1 and CDR2: DFQATT, SNEGSKA (reference sequence). The CDR3 loop is CSARDMRGYEQYF. CDR3 nucleotide sequence: TGCAGTGCTAGAGACATGAGGGGCTACGAGCAGTACTTC.

In this sample, this clonotype turned up a few times. This chain links TRBV19 with TRBJ1-5, with D uncertain. V shed 3 bases and J shed 0 bases, with 9 bases lying between them. Germline V gene sequence: CDR1 LNHDA, CDR2 SQIVND (reference sequence). The CDR3 is 15 residues long. The CDR3 reads CASSIDIYSNQPQHF. CDR3 bases: TGTGCCAGTAGTATTGACATCTATAGCAATCAGCCCCAGCATTTT.

This clonotype was found many times. The chain has TRBV20-1 and TRBJ2-7; D possibly matches TRBD1 or TRBD2 (5 bases each). Looked up from germline, CDR1 is DFQATT and CDR2 is SNEGSKA (reference sequence). Trimming shortened V by 6 bases and J by 2 bases, and 11 bases separated the two germline ends. The CDR3 totals 12 residues. The CDR3 here is CSAGDGTYEQYF. The CDR3 DNA is TGCAGTGCAGGGGACGGAACCTACGAGCAGTACTTC.

Points on this clonotype: Because it lacks the conserved phenylalanine or tryptophan at the end, this CDR3 is likely a read error. The chain carries TRBV10-2 and TRBJ1-2, with D perhaps TRBD1 (5 bases). The germline V and J ends were trimmed by 5 bases and 7 bases, with 20 bases remaining between them. The germline V gene has CDR1 WSHSY and CDR2 SAAADI. The CDR3 length is 15 residues. CDR3 protein: CASSRPNPGPRGYTL. In DNA form, the CDR3 reads TGCGCCAGCAGTAGGCCTAATCCGGGACCGCGTGGCTACACCCTC.

This clonotype was detected many times. V is TRBV7-9 and J is TRBJ1-5; TRBD1 agrees at 7 bases. The CDR3 is 13 residues long. After removal of 4 bases from V and 8 bases from J, the junction contained 5 bases not matched to a gene. Per germline, CDR1 SEHNR and CDR2 FQNEAQ (reference sequence). This chain's CDR3 is CASSSRGTEPQHF. The CDR3, as DNA: TGTGCCAGCAGCTCGCGTGGGACAGAGCCCCAGCATTTT.